The 19 T cell receptor beta chains below all came from one sample that was sequenced in a study of a mutant IDH1 vaccine in newly diagnosed glioma. These receptors are not linked to any known antigen. The time point was: week 35, safety follow-up. Vaccination comprised doses that each held 300 ug of mutant IDH1 20-mer peptide, plus topical imiquimod. The table came from immunoSEQ multiplex PCR; TCRdb's copy has only in-frame clones and leaves some out. Of fewer than 90,000 clones in the sample, 84% were seen once. Sequencing used PBMCs, obtained from a glioma patient whose treatment included an IDH1 peptide vaccine. Receptors were obtained from a man between 18 and 29 years old with glioma.

The chain recombines TRBV9 with TRBJ1-1, with 8 bases lining up with TRBD1. Germline V lookup: CDR1 SGDLS, CDR2 YYNGEE. The V and J ends lost 2 bases and 1 base, in that order; junction bases with no gene match: 4. This CDR3 has 15 residues. This CDR3 reads CASSVLGQGNTEAFF. The CDR3 nucleotides read TGTGCCAGCAGCGTCCTCGGACAGGGGAACACTGAAGCTTTCTTT.

The chain has TRBV11-2 and TRBJ2-7, with no clear D. Trimming cost V 5 bases and J 7 bases, with 12 bases left between them. The CDR3 is made up of 12 amino acids. Germline values: CDR1 SGHAT, CDR2 FQNNGV. In nucleotides, the CDR3 is TGTGCCAGCAGCCCCTCCCTCCCAGAGCAGTACTTC. It translates to CASSPSLPEQYF.

This chain uses TRBV7-9 with TRBJ1-1; tentatively, D is TRBD1 (6 bases). Germline V CDR1 and CDR2: SEHNR, FQNEAQ (reference sequence). The length of the CDR3 is 13 residues. Trimming removed 3 bases at V and 1 base at J, with 6 bases between. Written as DNA, the CDR3 is TGTGCCAGCAGCTTCAGGGGGAACACTGAAGCTTTCTTT. Its translation is CASSFRGNTEAFF. The variable domain in full, with the rest retrieved from reference TRBV7-9 and TRBJ1-1, is DTGVSQNPRHKITKRGQNVTFRCDPISEHNRLYWYRQTLGQGPEFLTYFQNEAQLEKSRLLSDRFSAERPKGSFSTLEIQRTEQGDSAMYLCASSFRGNTEAFFGQGTRLTVV.

The rearrangement uses TRBV5-8 and TRBJ1-1, with a tentative D call TRBD1 (5 bases). This CDR3 spans 16 amino acids. The ends were cut back, 4 bases at V and 4 bases at J, with 20 bases in the middle. The germline gives CDR1 SGHTS, CDR2 YDEGEE. This chain's CDR3 is CASSRRERDGPTEAFF. Written as DNA, the CDR3 is TGTGCCAGCAGCCGCCGGGAGAGGGACGGGCCCACTGAAGCTTTCTTT.

The gene calls are TRBV28 and TRBJ1-3; 9 nucleotides line up with TRBD1. The CDR3 sequence is 14 residues long. CDR1 is MDHEN, CDR2 SYDVKM, per germline. V gave up 9 bases and J gave up 8 bases; unmatched junction bases: 11. The CDR3 DNA reads as TGTGCCAGTTCGGGGGGACAGGGCTCGGACACCATATATTTT. It specifies CASSGGQGSDTIYF.

The rearrangement links TRBV19 to TRBJ1-1; weak D call: TRBD1 (5 bases). CDR3 length equals 13 residues. Trimming pared 1 base from V and 10 bases from J, leaving 13 bases between. The V gene's germline CDR1 is LNHDA and CDR2 SQIVND (reference sequence). In DNA form, the CDR3 reads TGTGCCAGTAGTATAGTATCTCAAGGGGTAGCTTTCTTT. Protein sequence: CASSIVSQGVAFF.

This clone was seen only once. V is TRBV7-2 and J is TRBJ2-5; D is tentatively TRBD1 or TRBD2 (5 bases each). Trimming took 3 bases from V and 0 from J, leaving 11 bases between them. There are 15 residues in the CDR3. In germline, CDR1 is SGHTA, CDR2 FQGNSA. CDR3 sequence reads: CASSLYGAYQETQYF. Here the CDR3 DNA reads TGTGCCAGCAGCTTGTACGGGGCATACCAAGAGACCCAGTACTTC.

The chain's CDR3 is CASSLRGNEQFF. The CDR3 DNA reads TGTGCCAGCAGCTTACGGGGAAATGAGCAGTTCTTC. The chain employs TRBV7-2 and TRBJ2-1; D may be TRBD2 (5 bases). The CDR3 spans 12 residues. Trimming left V 2 bases short and J 7 bases short, with 6 bases between. CDR1 is SGHTA, CDR2 FQGNSA, per germline.

This clone was seen a handful of times. CDR3 in DNA: TGTGCCAGCAGTGTACAGGGTCGGAACGCTTTCTTT. Residues: CASSVQGRNAFF. The chain couples TRBV6-1 to TRBJ1-1; tentative D call: TRBD1 (6 bases). Germline assignment: CDR1 MNHNS and CDR2 SASEGT. V was cut by 4 bases and J by 11 bases, with 14 bases left in between. CDR3 length equals 12 residues.

This clone turned up a few times. The chain is built from TRBV28 and TRBJ2-7, with a possible D match to TRBD1 (5 bases). This CDR3 is built from 14 residues. V shed 5 bases and J shed 3 bases, with 14 bases lying between them. Germline V CDR1 and CDR2: MDHEN, SYDVKM. CDR3 loop: CASSLFGQGYEQYF. DNA of the CDR3: TGTGCCAGCAGTCTCTTCGGACAAGGCTACGAGCAGTACTTC.

The rearrangement uses TRBV5-1 and TRBJ2-3; 7 bases match TRBD2. This CDR3 has 21 amino acids. Germline V gene lookup returns CDR1 SGHRS and CDR2 YFSETQ. Losses at the gene ends were 3 bases for V and 2 bases for J; bases not matched to a gene: 24. The CDR3 DNA reads as TGCGCCAGCAGCTCGCTAGAGGGTAGGGCTAGCGGTCGACTCCCCACAGATACGCAGTATTTT. This translates into CASSSLEGRASGRLPTDTQYF.

This sequence joins TRBV7-9 and TRBJ1-1, with unresolved D. The CDR3 has 14 amino acids. Germline V gene lookup returns CDR1 SEHNR and CDR2 FQNEAQ (reference sequence). V dropped 3 bases and J dropped 0 bases, with 8 bases sitting between them. CDR3 in DNA: TGTGCCAGCAGCTTGAGGGCAATGAACACTGAAGCTTTCTTT. Its protein product is CASSLRAMNTEAFF.

The rearrangement uses TRBV29-1 and TRBJ1-1, with a weak D call TRBD1 (6 bases). Germline V gene data show CDR1 as SQVTM and CDR2 as ANQGSEA. The germline V and J ends were trimmed by 5 bases and 4 bases, with 14 bases remaining between them. CDR3 length: 13 residues. The CDR3 region has the DNA TGCAGCGTTCTAAGAGGGACACCCACTGAAGCTTTCTTT. This codes for CSVLRGTPTEAFF.

This rearrangement joins TRBV29-1 to TRBJ1-5; TRBD1 aligns across 8 bases. The CDR3 loop spans 15 amino acids. The V segment lost 6 bases and the J segment 2 bases; nucleotides outside the gene matches: 9. Germline V gene lookup returns CDR1 SQVTM and CDR2 ANQGSEA. CDR3 in amino acids: CSVAQGVIGNQPQHF. CDR3 sequence (DNA): TGCAGCGTCGCACAGGGGGTAATTGGCAATCAGCCCCAGCATTTT.

This chain uses TRBV29-1 with TRBJ1-1, with 7 bases lining up with TRBD1. Germline trimming cut 5 bases from V and 1 base from J; bases unmatched to any gene: 10. From germline, CDR1 is SQVTM and CDR2 ANQGSEA. The CDR3 length is 15 residues. CDR3 in DNA: TGCAGCGTTCCATATTACAGGGGATGGAACACTGAAGCTTTCTTT. Translating it yields CSVPYYRGWNTEAFF.

The chain links TRBV4-1 to TRBJ2-7; D is possibly TRBD1 or TRBD2 (6 bases each). This CDR3 has 17 residues. Per germline, CDR1 MGHRA and CDR2 YSYEKL. The germline V and J ends were trimmed by 3 bases and 3 bases, with 21 bases remaining between them. CDR3 sequence reads: CASSHTTGAGHGYEQYF. The CDR3 DNA sequence: TGCGCCAGCAGCCACACCACGGGGGCAGGTCATGGCTACGAGCAGTACTTC.

This rearrangement joins TRBV7-9 to TRBJ2-3; 7 bases match TRBD2. With V trimmed by 4 bases and J by 1 base, 14 bases remained unmatched. The CDR3 spans 18 residues. Germline V gives CDR1 SEHNR, CDR2 FQNEAQ (reference sequence). The CDR3 DNA reads TGTGCCAGCAGCTCAATTTCCATCATGGCGGGGGGCACAGATACGCAGTATTTT. As protein: CASSSISIMAGGTDTQYF.

The chain links TRBV28 to TRBJ1-5; 7 nucleotides match TRBD1. This CDR3 spans 14 amino acids. V lost 6 bases, J lost 3 bases, and 5 bases stayed unmatched. Germline values: CDR1 MDHEN, CDR2 SYDVKM. CDR3 nucleotides: TGTGCCAGCAGACTGGGACAGACCAATCAGCCCCAGCATTTT. Residues: CASRLGQTNQPQHF.

The chain recombines TRBV15 with TRBJ2-1; 11 nucleotides match TRBD2. Looked up from germline, CDR1 is LNHNV and CDR2 is YYDKDF (reference sequence). Losses at the gene ends were 1 base for V and 9 bases for J; bases not matched to a gene: 11. The CDR3 has 17 residues. The CDR3 DNA reads TGTGCCACCAGCAGAGTCCTTAGCGGGAGGGCCGGGAGTGAGCAGTTCTTC. It codes for CATSRVLSGRAGSEQFF.